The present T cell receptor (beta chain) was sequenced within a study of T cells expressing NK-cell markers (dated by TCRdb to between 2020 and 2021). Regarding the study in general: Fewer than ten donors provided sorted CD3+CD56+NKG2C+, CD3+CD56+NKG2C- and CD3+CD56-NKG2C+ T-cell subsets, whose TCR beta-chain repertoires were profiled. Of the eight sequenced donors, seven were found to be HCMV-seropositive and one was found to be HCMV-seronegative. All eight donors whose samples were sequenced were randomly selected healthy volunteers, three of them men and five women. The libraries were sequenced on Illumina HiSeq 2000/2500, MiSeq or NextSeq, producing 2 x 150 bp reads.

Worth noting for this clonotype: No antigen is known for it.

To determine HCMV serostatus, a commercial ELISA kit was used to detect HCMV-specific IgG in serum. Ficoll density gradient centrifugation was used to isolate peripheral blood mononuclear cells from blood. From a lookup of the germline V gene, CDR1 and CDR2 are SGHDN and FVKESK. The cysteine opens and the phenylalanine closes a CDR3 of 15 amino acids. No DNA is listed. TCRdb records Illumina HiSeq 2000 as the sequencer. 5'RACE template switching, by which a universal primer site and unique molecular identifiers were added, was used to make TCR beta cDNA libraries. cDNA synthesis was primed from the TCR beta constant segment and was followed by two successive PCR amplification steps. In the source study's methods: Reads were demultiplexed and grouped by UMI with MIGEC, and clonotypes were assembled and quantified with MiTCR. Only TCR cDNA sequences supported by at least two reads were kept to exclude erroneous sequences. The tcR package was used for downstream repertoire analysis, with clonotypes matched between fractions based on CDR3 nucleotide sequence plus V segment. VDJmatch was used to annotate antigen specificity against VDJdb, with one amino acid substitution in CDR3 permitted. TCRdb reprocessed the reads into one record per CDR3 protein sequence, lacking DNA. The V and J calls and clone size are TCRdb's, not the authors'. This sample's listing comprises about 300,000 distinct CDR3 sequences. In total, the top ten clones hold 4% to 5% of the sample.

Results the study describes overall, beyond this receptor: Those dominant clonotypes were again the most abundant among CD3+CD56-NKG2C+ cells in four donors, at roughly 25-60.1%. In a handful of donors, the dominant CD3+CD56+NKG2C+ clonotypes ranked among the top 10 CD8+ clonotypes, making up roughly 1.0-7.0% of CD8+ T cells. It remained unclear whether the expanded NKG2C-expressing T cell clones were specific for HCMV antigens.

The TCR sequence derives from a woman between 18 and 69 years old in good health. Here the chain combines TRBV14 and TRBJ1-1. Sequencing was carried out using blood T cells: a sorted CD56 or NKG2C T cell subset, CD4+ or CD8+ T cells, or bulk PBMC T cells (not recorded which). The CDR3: CASSAQAVGNTEAFF.